The 2 T cell receptor beta chains below were found in one sample sequenced in a study of shared T cell receptors in the human thymus. Produced via immunoSEQ multiplex PCR; TCRdb's table is partial and in-frame only. In the table there are over 450,000 clones, around 82% of which are singletons. This sample also belongs to another study, concerning human thymus T cells.

The specimen sequenced was thymocytes. The source of these receptors is a boy in the first two years of life with a congenital heart defect.

The V and J genes are TRBV30 and TRBJ1-1; TRBD1 matches 7 bases. This CDR3 has 14 residues. V was clipped by 8 bases and J by 4 bases; unmatched bases: 13. CDR1 and CDR2 (germline): GTSNPN, SVGIG (reference sequence). The CDR3 DNA reads as TGTGCCCTGGAATCGGCAGGGGGTATCACTGAAGCTTTCTTT. It is translated as CALESAGGITEAFF. The full variable domain, rest sourced from reference TRBV30 and TRBJ1-1, is SQTIHQWPATLVQPVGSPLSLECTVEGTSNPNLYWYRQAAGRGLQLLFYSVGIGQISSEVPQNLSASRPQDRQFILSSKKLLLSDSGFYLCALESAGGITEAFFGQGTRLTVV.

As for this clone: One end of the junction does not line up with germline, which may come from a read error. The V gene is TRBV7-9, the J gene TRBJ1-2, with D possibly TRBD1 on 6 matching bases. Germline assignment: CDR1 SEHNR and CDR2 FQNEAQ (reference sequence). The CDR3 covers 12 residues. CDR3 coding DNA: TGTGCCAGCAGCTTACCCGGACAGACCAACCCCTTC. It translates to CASSLPGQTNPF.